This TCR beta chain was recovered during a study of TIL therapy for anti-PD-1-resistant metastatic lung cancer. Per germline, CDR1 PRHDT and CDR2 FYEKMQ (reference sequence). This CDR3 is built from 14 residues. The V gene lost 4 bases and the J gene lost 6 bases, with 15 bases spanning the gap. The immunoSEQ assay was v3. TCRdb keeps only in-frame clones here, not all; method: immunoSEQ multiplex PCR. Among 21,000 or so clones, over 70% were seen once, and the ten largest hold around 6.8%. Time point: pre-treatment sample, taken before nivolumab and TIL therapy. Stage 4 NSCLC adults joined between October 2017 and January 2020.

The V and J genes are TRBV13 and TRBJ1-1; D remains unclear. The clonotype comes from a person aged 25 to 85 with non-small cell lung cancer. The input for sequencing was blood, taken at baseline. CDR3: CASSYGTEVAEAFF. CDR3 bases: TGTGCCAGCAGCTACGGAACAGAGGTCGCTGAAGCTTTCTTT.